The T cell receptor beta chain under discussion was sequenced for a study of Graves' ophthalmopathy and Graves' hyperthyroidism. Points from the study as a whole: Most thyroid clonotypes with frequency above 0.001 were detected in blood too.

RNA transcripts provided the template for amplifying TCR beta CDR3 regions. Following a first-round RT-PCR that used HTBI primers, a second-round multiplex PCR was carried out. TCRdb fed the multiplex PCR reads into MiXCR, producing one record per CDR3 protein. Among about 740,000 distinct CDR3 sequences listed, roughly two fifths were seen once. In this sample, this clonotype turned up a few times. No antigen is known for it. A duration under 3 months, NOSPECS ≥4, CAS ≥3 and moderate-to-severe activity characterized the donors with ophthalmopathy. Exclusion applied to patients with other autoimmune diseases, uncontrolled infections, pregnancy or lactation. Trimming stripped 4 bases from V and 5 bases from J, with 11 bases between. CDR1 is LGHNA, CDR2 YSLEER, per germline. The CDR3 contains 13 residues.

The V and J genes are TRBV4-3 and TRBJ2-5; no reliable D call. This clonotype was sampled from an adult man with Graves' ophthalmopathy. The sample comprised peripheral blood. CDR3 sequence reads: CASSLWGKETQYF. The CDR3 coding sequence is TGCGCCAGCAGCCTCTGGGGAAAGGAGACCCAGTACTTC.